Included here is one T cell receptor (beta chain) sequence, with context. The source of the sample is a study of blood T cell repertoires in COVID-19. Overall study: Acute-phase and convalescent COVID-19 samples originated in the United States, Italy and Spain. T cells, B-cell-depleted T cells, or PBMCs supplied cDNA or gDNA.

This table comes from immunoSEQ multiplex PCR, and its TCRdb copy is limited to in-frame clones, with some not included. The data hold about 370,000 clones, with about 89% observed a single time. V lost 3 bases, J lost 0 bases, and 5 bases stayed unmatched. CDR1 and CDR2 (germline): GTSNPN, SVGIG (reference sequence). There are 15 residues in the CDR3. The chain is built from TRBV30 and TRBJ1-3; 7 nucleotides match TRBD1. The sequenced sample was peripheral blood. The sequence was obtained from a woman in her 30s with COVID-19, enrolled during active disease. Written as DNA, the CDR3 is TGTGCCTGGAGCCCAGACAGGGTCTCTGGAAACACCATATATTTT. It translates to CAWSPDRVSGNTIYF.